This TCR beta chain derives from a study of shared clonotypes between healthy human individuals. The wider study: Used for every donor were three CD4 naive, three CD4 memory, two CD8 naive and one CD8 memory plate.

Naive CD8 cells comprised CD45RO-negative, CCR7-positively selected cells, excluding terminally differentiated effector memory CD45RA+ cells. Free of recent acute infections or vaccinations, the donors were healthy HIV-negative adults. All of the donors resided in Nashville, Tennessee, and each was a Caucasian adult. Authors' processing steps: Filtering differed for immunoSEQ, which gave only junction sequences without quality scores. Measured with immunoSEQ multiplex PCR; TCRdb has only the in-frame clones, and not every one. The V and J calls and the clone size are those of that table, but D and trimming were determined from the DNA. The sample has just over 2,000,000 clones, about 95% seen once; the top ten hold roughly 1%. The sequence was obtained from a man between 18 and 35 years old in good health. Material: naive CD8+ T cells sorted from blood.

CDR3 protein: CASGVTNTGELFF. The CDR3 DNA reads TGCGCCTCGGGCGTCACGAACACCGGGGAGCTGTTTTTT. The rearrangement links TRBV10-1 to TRBJ2-2; D is unresolved. CDR1 is WNHNN and CDR2 is SYGVQD in the germline V gene (reference sequence). The V and J ends lost 11 bases and 0 bases respectively, with 10 bases between them. The CDR3 covers 13 residues.